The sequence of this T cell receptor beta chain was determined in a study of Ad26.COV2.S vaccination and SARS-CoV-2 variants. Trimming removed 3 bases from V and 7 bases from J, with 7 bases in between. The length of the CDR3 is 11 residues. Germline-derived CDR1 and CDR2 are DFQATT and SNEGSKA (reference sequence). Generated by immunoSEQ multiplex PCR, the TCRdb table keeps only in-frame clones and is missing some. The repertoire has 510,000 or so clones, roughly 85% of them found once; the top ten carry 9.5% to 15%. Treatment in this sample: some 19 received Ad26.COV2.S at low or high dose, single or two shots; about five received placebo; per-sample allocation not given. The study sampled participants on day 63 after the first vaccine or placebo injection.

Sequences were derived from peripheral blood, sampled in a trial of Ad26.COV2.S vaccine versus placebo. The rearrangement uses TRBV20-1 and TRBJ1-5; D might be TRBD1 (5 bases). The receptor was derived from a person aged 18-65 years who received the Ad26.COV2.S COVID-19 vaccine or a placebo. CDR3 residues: CSASQGQPQHF. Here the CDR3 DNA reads TGCAGTGCTAGCCAGGGACAGCCCCAGCATTTT.